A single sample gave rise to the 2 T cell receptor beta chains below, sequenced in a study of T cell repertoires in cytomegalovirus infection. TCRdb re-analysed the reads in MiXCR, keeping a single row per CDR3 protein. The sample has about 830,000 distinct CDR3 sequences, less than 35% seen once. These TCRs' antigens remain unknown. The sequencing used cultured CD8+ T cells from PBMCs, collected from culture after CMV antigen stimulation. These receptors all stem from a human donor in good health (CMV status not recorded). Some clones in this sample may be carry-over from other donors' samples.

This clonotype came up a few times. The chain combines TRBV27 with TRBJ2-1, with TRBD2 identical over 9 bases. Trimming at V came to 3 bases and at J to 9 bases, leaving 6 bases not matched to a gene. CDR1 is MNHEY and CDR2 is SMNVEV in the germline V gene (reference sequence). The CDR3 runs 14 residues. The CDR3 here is CASSLRGGRLEQFF. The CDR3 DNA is TGTGCCAGCAGTTTGCGGGGGGGCCGGCTTGAGCAGTTCTTC.

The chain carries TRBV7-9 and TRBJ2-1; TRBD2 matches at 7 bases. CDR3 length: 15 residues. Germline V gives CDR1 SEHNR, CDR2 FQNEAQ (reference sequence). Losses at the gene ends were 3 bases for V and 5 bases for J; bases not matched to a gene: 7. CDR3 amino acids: CASSFREAGHNEQFF. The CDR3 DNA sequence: TGTGCCAGCAGCTTCCGGGAGGCGGGGCACAATGAGCAGTTCTTC.